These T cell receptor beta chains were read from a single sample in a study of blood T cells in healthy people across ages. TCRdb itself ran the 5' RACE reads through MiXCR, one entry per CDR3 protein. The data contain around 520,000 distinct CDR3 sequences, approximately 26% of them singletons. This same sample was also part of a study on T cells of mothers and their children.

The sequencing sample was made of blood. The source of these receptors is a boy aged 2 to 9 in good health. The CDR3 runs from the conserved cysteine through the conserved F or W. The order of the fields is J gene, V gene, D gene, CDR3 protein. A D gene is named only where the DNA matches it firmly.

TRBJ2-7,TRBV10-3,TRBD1,CAIRGQGIDEQYF
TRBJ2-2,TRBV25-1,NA,CASNRDPGELFF
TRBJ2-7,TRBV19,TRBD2,CASSSPGLAGARGQYF
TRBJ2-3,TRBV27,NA,CASSLWPPSSTSTDTQYF
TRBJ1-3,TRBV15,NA,CATSREVSGNTIYF
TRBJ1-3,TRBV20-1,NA,CSARDPAGSGNTIYF
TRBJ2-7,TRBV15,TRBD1,CATSSQDRAKNEQYF
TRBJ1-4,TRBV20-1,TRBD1,CSAGQGSNEKLFF
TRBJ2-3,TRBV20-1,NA,CSAISERVDTQYF
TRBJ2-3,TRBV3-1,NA,CASSQLGEGVTDTQYF
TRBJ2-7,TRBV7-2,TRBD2,CASSLGRGTEQYF
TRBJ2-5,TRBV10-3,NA,CAISDNHGQETQYF
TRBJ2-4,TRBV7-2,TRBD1,CASSRGTGFLRYF
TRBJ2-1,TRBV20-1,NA,CSARDRNHEQFF
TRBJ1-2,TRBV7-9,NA,CASSLGSIRGYTF
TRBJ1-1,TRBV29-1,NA,CSVRDLNTEAFF
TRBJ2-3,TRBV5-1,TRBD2,CASSQGLAGVADTQYF
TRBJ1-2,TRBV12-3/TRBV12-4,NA,CASSTPGYGYTF
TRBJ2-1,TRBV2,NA,CASSYDNEQFF
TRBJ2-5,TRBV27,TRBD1,CASSSRTGNPRIETQYF
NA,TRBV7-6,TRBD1,CASSRSGQGNEQYF
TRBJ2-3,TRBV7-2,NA,CASSLGPGARRDTQYF
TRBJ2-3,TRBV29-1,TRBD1,CSVEGGTVSTDTQYF
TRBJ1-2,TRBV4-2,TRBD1,CASSQDQGTGFGYTF
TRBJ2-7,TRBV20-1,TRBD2,CSARELAGEGPMRQYF
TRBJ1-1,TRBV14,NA,CASSRIWDGEAFF
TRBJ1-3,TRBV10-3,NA,CAISESGGAGNTIYF
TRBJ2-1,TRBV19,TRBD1,CASSITGQDNEQFF
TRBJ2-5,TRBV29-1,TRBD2,CSVETSVETQYF
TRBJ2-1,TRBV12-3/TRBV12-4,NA,CASRRGRGYNEQFF
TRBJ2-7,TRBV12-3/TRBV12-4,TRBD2,CASSPSGRSHEQYF
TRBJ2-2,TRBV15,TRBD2,CATSRGSGGADTGELFF
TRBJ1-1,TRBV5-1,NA,CASSLSASRRIVAFF
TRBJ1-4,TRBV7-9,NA,CASSTPTEANEKLFF
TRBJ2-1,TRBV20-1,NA,CSASALYNEQFF
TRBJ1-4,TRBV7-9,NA,CASSSSRGSREKLFF
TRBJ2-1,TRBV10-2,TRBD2,CASTTSSGRANEQFF
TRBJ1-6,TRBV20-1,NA,CSASPGSTYNSPLHF
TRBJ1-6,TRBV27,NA,CASSLSEGLYNSPLHF
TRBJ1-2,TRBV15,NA,CATSRAGASGYTF
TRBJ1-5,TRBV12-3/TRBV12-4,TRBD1,CASSSGTGAFNQPQHF
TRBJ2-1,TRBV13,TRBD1,CASSPRQGGDEQFF
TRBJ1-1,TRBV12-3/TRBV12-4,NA,CASSKTGSNTEAFF
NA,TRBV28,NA,CASSLEVPHYEQYF
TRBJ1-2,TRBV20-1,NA,CSADSPYGYTF
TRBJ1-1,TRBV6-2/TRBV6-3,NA,CVSSYSPGTTTEAFF
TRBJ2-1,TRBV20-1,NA,CSAGLKEYNEQFF
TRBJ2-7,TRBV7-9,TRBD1,CASSLRFGTGVLDF
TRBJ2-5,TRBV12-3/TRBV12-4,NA,CASSFGSAGPGEETQYF
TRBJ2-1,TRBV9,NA,CASSRLGQSSYNEQFF